This is a list of T cell receptor beta chains from one sample in a study of T-cell reconstitution after alpha-beta-depleted transplantation in children. Via MiXCR, TCRdb re-called the PCR reads, giving one row per CDR3 protein. The repertoire holds more than 200,000 distinct CDR3 sequences, with more than 20% as singletons. The source was PBMCs, mostly from graft donor cells, collected 360 days after TCRalphabeta/CD19-depleted stem cell transplant. Every receptor here comes from a female patient aged 2-9 years who had a stem cell transplant for congenital amegakaryocytic thrombocytopenia, so the T cells may come from the graft donor. Each CDR3 is given with its conserved first and last residue. A D gene is named only where the DNA matches it firmly. Where a row states a size, it is once, few, many or the class of an expanded clone; other rows omit it.

size,V,J,D,DNA,CDR3
-,TRBV3-1,TRBJ2-6,-,TGTGCCAGCAGCCCGCAGGGTACCTCTGGGGCCAACGTCCTGACTTTC,CASSPQGTSGANVLTF
-,TRBV12-3/TRBV12-4,TRBJ1-2,-,TGTGCCAGCAGTTTAGCGCCGCTGCCAGCCTATGGCTACACCTTC,CASSLAPLPAYGYTF
many,TRBV15,TRBJ2-7,-,TGTGCCACCAGCCCCAAGCCATTTTACGAGCAGTACTTC,CATSPKPFYEQYF
few,TRBV7-2,TRBJ1-3,-,TGTGCCAGCAGCTTAGCGAGGGGAAACACCATATATTTT,CASSLARGNTIYF
few,TRBV7-9,TRBJ2-7,-,TGTGCCAGCAGCCCCCCTAGTTTCGAGCAGTACTTC,CASSPPSFEQYF
-,TRBV4-2,TRBJ2-7,-,TGTGCCAGCAGCCAAGATCGTTTCAGACTCAGTACGGTCGAGCAGTACTTC,CASSQDRFRLSTVEQYF
-,TRBV3-1,TRBJ1-5,TRBD1,TGTGCCAGCAACCAAGATTTAGTAGGGACAGCCACCCAGGATACCCAGCATTTT,CASNQDLVGTATQDTQHF
many,TRBV7-2,TRBJ2-7,-,TGTGCCAGCAGCGAACCAGGGGTATACGAGCAGTACTTC,CASSEPGVYEQYF
once,TRBV4-1,TRBJ2-2,TRBD2,TGCGCCAGCAGCCAAGACCCTAGCGGGACTTCGAACAGCGGGGAGCTGTTTTTT,CASSQDPSGTSNSGELFF
-,TRBV28,TRBJ2-5,TRBD2,TGTGCCAGCAGTTTCAGCGGGAGGGCCCTCAGGGAGACCCAGTACTTC,CASSFSGRALRETQYF
-,TRBV12-3/TRBV12-4,TRBJ1-2,-,TGTGCCAGCAGTTTAAACTGGGGAATCTCTAGCTATGGCTACACCTTC,CASSLNWGISSYGYTF
many,TRBV5-1,TRBJ2-2,TRBD1,TGCGCCAGCAGCGTAACAGGGGGTTTGAACACCGGGGAGCTGTTTTTT,CASSVTGGLNTGELFF
-,TRBV4-1,TRBJ2-7,-,TGCGCCAGCAGCCAAGGGGCCGGGGCCTCCTACGAGCAGTACTTC,CASSQGAGASYEQYF
-,TRBV30,TRBJ2-1,-,TGTGCCTGGAGTATCAGGCAGTTTAACAATGAGCAGTTCTTC,CAWSIRQFNNEQFF
-,TRBV12-3/TRBV12-4,TRBJ1-2,-,TGTGCCAGCAAGCCTGGACAAAAATCACTCTATGGCTACACCTTC,CASKPGQKSLYGYTF
few,TRBV28,TRBJ2-1,TRBD2,TGTGCCAGCAGTCGGACTAGCGGGAGGAATGAGCAGTTCTTC,CASSRTSGRNEQFF
few,TRBV12-3/TRBV12-4,TRBJ2-7,-,TGTGCCAGCTCGTCTTGGTCCACCAAATCCTACGAGCAGTACTTC,CASSSWSTKSYEQYF
few,TRBV2,TRBJ1-1,-,TGTGCCAGCAGAGTAGGATTTAGGGTCCCAGGGACTGAAGCTTTCTTT,CASRVGFRVPGTEAFF
-,TRBV2,TRBJ2-1,TRBD2,TGTGCCAGCAGCGAGCGGGAGGGACGCAATGAGCAGTTCTTC,CASSEREGRNEQFF
few,TRBV5-1,TRBJ1-1,-,TGCGCCAGCAGCTTGGGCCATGAGTTCACTGAAGCTTTCTTT,CASSLGHEFTEAFF
few,TRBV5-1,TRBJ2-2,TRBD1,TGCGCCAGCAGCGCGTCGGGACAGTACACCGGGGAGCTGTTTTTT,CASSASGQYTGELFF
-,TRBV25-1,TRBJ2-7,TRBD1,TGTGCCAGCAGTGAATCCAGGGGGATCAAGTCCTACGAGCAGTACTTC,CASSESRGIKSYEQYF
few,TRBV4-3,TRBJ1-1,-,TGCGCCAGCAGCCAAGATTTCGGGGCGGGACAAAACACTGAAGCTTTCTTT,CASSQDFGAGQNTEAFF
-,TRBV19,TRBJ1-1,-,TGTGCCAGCCAATCCACTTACACTGAAGCTTTCTTT,CASQSTYTEAFF
-,TRBV5-1,TRBJ1-2,-,TGCGCCAGCAGCAAGACAGGTCCCCTATATGGCTACACCTTC,CASSKTGPLYGYTF
-,TRBV20-1,TRBJ2-1,-,TGCAGTGCTAGTGTCCCTAGCCCAGCCTACAATGAGCAGTTCTTC,CSASVPSPAYNEQFF
-,TRBV28,TRBJ2-7,-,TGTGCCAGCAGGTCGACCCTCCCCCTCTACGAGCAGTACTTC,CASRSTLPLYEQYF
-,TRBV4-2,TRBJ2-7,TRBD1,TGTGCCAGCAGCCCCTTGGGTTTGGGTGGGACAGCAAAGTCTTCCTACGAGCAGTACTTC,CASSPLGLGGTAKSSYEQYF